There are a few counts of the clone carrying this T cell receptor (beta chain). What it binds is not known. The data stem from a study of naive and memory T cell subsets. This CDR3 region has 14 residues. Germline CDR1 is SGHNT and CDR2 is YYREEE (reference sequence). V was clipped by 4 bases and J by 2 bases, with 13 bases between them. Ligated cDNA underwent four rounds of PCR with nested alpha and beta constant region primers and SP2. A single record per CDR3 protein comes from TCRdb applying MiXCR to the 5' RACE reads. The sample holds roughly 48,000 distinct CDR3 sequences, approximately 4.5% seen once. The library had UMIs added by 3' ligation of an oligonucleotide to TCR cDNA. RNA was extracted from under 3 ml of whole blood of healthy adults. Cells were not sorted; total RNA input targeted roughly 1 to 1,100 ng. Study-wide results and limits: This RNA-based method may be sensitive to activation-related transcript changes.

This clonotype originated in a female donor in good health. The chain links TRBV5-4 to TRBJ2-7; D is undetermined. As DNA, the CDR3 is TGTGCCAGCAGCCGGGCGCGAGCTACCTACGAGCAGTACTTC. Translated: CASSRARATYEQYF.